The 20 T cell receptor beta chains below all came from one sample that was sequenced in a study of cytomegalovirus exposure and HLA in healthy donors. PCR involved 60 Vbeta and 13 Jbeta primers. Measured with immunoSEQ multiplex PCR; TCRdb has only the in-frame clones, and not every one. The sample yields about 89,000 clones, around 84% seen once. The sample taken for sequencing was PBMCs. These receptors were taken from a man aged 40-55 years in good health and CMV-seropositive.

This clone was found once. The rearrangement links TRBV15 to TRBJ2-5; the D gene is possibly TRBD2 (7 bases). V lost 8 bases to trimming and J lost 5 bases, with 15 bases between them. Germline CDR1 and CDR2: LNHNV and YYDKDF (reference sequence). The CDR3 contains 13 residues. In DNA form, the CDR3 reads TGTGCCACCCGGATGAGGGGGGGTGAGACCCAGTACTTC. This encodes CATRMRGGETQYF. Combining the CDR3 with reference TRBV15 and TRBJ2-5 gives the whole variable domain DAMVIQNPRYQVTQFGKPVTLSCSQTLNHNVMYWYQQKSSQAPKLLFHYYDKDFNNEADTPDNFQSRRPNTSFCFLDIRSPGLGDTAMYLCATRMRGGETQYFGPGTRLLVL.

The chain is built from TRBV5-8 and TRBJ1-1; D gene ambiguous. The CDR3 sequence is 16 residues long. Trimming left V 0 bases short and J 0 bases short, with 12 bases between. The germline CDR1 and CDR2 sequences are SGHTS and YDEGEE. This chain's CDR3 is CASSLVTRGMNTEAFF. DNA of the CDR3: TGTGCCAGCAGCTTGGTTACTCGCGGAATGAACACTGAAGCTTTCTTT. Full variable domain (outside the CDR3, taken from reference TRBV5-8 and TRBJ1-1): EAGVTQSPTHLIKTRGQQATLRCSPISGHTSVYWYQQALGLGLQFLLWYDEGEERNRGNFPPRFSGRQFPNYSSELNVNALELEDSALYLCASSLVTRGMNTEAFFGQGTRLTVV.

This CDR3 is CASRAYRGNTEAFF. The CDR3 region has the DNA TGTGCCAGTAGGGCCTATCGGGGGAACACTGAAGCTTTCTTT. The chain recombines TRBV19 with TRBJ1-1, with D unclear. Looked up from germline, CDR1 is LNHDA and CDR2 is SQIVND (reference sequence). With 6 bases removed from V and 1 base from J, the gap between germline ends came to 12 bases. The CDR3 totals 14 residues.

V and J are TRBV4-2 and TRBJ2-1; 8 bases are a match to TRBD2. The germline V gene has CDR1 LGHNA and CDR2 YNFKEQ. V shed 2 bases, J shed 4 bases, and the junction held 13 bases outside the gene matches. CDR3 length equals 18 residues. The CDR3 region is CASSQPSFTEREYNEQFF. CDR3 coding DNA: TGTGCCAGCAGCCAACCTTCATTCACCGAGCGGGAGTACAATGAGCAGTTCTTC.

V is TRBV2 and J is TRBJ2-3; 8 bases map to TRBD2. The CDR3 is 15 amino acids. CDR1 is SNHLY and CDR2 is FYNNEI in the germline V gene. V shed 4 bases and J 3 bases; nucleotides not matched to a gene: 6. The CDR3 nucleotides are TGTGCCAGCAGTGCGGGGGGGTTGGGGACAGATACGCAGTATTTT. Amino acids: CASSAGGLGTDTQYF.

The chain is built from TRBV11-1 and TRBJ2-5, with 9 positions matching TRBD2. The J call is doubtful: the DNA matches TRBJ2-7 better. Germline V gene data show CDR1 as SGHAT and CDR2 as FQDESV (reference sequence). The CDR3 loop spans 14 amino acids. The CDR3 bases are TGTGCCAGCAGCAGCGGGGGGAGCTCCTACGAGCAGTACTTC. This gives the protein CASSSGGSSYEQYF.

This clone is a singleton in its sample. CDR3 amino acids: CASSHLSGGAGEQFF. In nucleotides, the CDR3 is TGTGCCAGCAGCCACCTAAGCGGGGGGGCGGGAGAGCAGTTCTTC. The chain has TRBV2 and TRBJ2-1, with 10 nucleotides matching TRBD2. The length of the CDR3 is 15 residues. Trimming cost V 6 bases and J 10 bases; bases outside gene matches: 12. Germline CDR1 reads SNHLY; CDR2 reads FYNNEI.

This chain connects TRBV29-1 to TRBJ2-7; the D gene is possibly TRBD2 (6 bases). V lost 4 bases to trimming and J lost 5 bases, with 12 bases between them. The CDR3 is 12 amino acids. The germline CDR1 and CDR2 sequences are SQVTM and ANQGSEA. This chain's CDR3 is CSVVAGIHEQYF. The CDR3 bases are TGCAGCGTTGTTGCGGGGATCCACGAGCAGTACTTC.

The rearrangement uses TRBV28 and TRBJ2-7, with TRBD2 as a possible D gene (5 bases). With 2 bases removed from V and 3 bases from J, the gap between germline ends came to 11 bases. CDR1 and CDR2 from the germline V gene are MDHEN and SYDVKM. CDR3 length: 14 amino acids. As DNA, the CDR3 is TGTGCCAGCAGTTTAGGACTCGGGGACTACGAGCAGTACTTC. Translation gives CASSLGLGDYEQYF.

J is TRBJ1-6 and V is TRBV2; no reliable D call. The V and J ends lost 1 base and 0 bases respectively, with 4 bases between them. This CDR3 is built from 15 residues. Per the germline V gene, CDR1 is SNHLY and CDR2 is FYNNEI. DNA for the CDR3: TGTGCCAGCAGTGAAGACAGCTCCTATAATTCACCCCTCCACTTT. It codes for CASSEDSSYNSPLHF.

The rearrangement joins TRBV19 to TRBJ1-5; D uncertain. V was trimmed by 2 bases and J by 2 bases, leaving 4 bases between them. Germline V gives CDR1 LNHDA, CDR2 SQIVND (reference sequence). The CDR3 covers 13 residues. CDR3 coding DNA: TGTGCCAGTAGTATAACGGGCAATCAGCCCCAGCATTTT. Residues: CASSITGNQPQHF.

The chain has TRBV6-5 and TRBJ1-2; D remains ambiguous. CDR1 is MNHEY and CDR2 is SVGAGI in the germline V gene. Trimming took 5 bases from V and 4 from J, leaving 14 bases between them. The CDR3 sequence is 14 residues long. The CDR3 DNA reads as TGTGCCAGCAGTGAAATTGGCGGGCGCTATGGCTACACCTTC. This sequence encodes CASSEIGGRYGYTF.

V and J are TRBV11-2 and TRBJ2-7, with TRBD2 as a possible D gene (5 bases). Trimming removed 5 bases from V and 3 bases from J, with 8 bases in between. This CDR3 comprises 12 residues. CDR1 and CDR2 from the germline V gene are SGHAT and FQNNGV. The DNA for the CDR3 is TGTGCCAGCAGCGCAGAGGGCTACGAGCAGTACTTC. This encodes CASSAEGYEQYF. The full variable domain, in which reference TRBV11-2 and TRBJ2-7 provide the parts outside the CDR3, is EAGVAQSPRYKIIEKRQSVAFWCNPISGHATLYWYQQILGQGPKLLIQFQNNGVVDDSQLPKDRFSAERLKGVDSTLKIQPAKLEDSAVYLCASSAEGYEQYFGPGTRLTVT.

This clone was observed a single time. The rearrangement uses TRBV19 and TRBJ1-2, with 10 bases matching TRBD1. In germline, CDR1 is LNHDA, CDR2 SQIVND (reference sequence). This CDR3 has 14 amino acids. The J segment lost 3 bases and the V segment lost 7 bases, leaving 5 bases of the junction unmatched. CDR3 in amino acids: CASKTGTGDYGYTF. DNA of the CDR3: TGTGCCAGTAAAACCGGGACAGGGGACTATGGCTACACCTTC.

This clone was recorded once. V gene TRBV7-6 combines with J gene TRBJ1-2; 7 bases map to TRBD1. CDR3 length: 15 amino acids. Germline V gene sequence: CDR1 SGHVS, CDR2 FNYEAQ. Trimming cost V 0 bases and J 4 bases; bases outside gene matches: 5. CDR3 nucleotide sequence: TGTGCCAGCAGCTTAGCGGCGACAGGGCGCTATGGCTACACCTTC. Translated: CASSLAATGRYGYTF.

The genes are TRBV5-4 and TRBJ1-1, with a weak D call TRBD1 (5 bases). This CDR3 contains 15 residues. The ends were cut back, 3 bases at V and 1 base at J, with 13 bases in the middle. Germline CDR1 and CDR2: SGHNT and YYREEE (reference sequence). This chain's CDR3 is CASSSGDRQNTEAFF. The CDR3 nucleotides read TGTGCCAGCAGCTCTGGTGACAGACAGAACACTGAAGCTTTCTTT.

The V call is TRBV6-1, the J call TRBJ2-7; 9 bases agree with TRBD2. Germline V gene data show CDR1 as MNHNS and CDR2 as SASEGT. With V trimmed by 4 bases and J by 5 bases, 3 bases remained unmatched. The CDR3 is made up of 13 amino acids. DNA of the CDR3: TGTGCCAGCAGTGTAGCGGGAGCCGACGAGCAGTACTTC. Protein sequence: CASSVAGADEQYF.

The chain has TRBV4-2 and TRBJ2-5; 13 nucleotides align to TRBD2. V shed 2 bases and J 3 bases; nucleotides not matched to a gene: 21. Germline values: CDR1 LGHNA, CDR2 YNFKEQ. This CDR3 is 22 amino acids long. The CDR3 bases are TGTGCCAGCAGCCAAATCGCCACCGGGACTAGCGGGACGGGGGCCTCCAAAGAGACCCAGTACTTC. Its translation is CASSQIATGTSGTGASKETQYF.

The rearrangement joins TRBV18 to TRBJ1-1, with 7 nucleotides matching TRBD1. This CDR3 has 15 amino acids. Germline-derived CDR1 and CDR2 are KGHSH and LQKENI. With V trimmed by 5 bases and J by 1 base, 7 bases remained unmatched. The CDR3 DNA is TGTGCCAGCTCATTAGGACAGGAAAAGAACACTGAAGCTTTCTTT. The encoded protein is CASSLGQEKNTEAFF. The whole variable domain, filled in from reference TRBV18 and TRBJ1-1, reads NAGVMQNPRHLVRRRGQEARLRCSPMKGHSHVYWYRQLPEEGLKFMVYLQKENIIDESGMPKERFSAEFPKEGPSILRIQQVVRGDSAAYFCASSLGQEKNTEAFFGQGTRLTVV.

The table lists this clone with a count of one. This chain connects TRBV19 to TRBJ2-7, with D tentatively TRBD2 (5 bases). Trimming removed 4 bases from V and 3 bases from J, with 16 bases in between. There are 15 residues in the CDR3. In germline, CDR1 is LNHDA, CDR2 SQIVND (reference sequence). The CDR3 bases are TGTGCCAGTAGTAAGTCGCAGCGGCCCTTCTACGAGCAGTACTTC. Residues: CASSKSQRPFYEQYF.